A selection of T cell receptor beta chains follows, all from one sample in a study of Graves' ophthalmopathy and Graves' hyperthyroidism. Via MiXCR, TCRdb re-called the multiplex PCR reads, giving one row per CDR3 protein. The data show hundreds of thousands of distinct CDR3 sequences, 20% to 25% seen once. Sequencing was done on a sample of peripheral blood. Receptors originate from a woman between 18 and 29 years old with stable Graves' hyperthyroidism. Each CDR3 is given with its conserved first and last residue. Each record gives: J gene, clone size, D gene, CDR3 length, V gene, CDR3 protein, CDR3 DNA. A D gene is named only where the DNA matches it firmly. Size is stated for part of the rows, as once, few or many counts, or as a class when the clone is expanded.

J gene: TRBJ2-3
clone size: many
D gene: TRBD1
CDR3 length: 14
V gene: TRBV2
CDR3 protein: CATKTGEGTDTQYF
CDR3 DNA: TGTGCCACGAAGACAGGGGAAGGCACAGATACGCAGTATTTT

J gene: TRBJ2-5
clone size: many
D gene: TRBD2
CDR3 length: 17
V gene: TRBV20-1
CDR3 protein: CSANDPGLAGEGETQYF
CDR3 DNA: TGCAGTGCTAACGATCCGGGACTAGCGGGAGAGGGTGAGACCCAGTACTTC

J gene: TRBJ1-3
clone size: .
D gene: .
CDR3 length: 15
V gene: TRBV5-6
CDR3 protein: CASSLVESSGNTIYF
CDR3 DNA: TGTGCCAGCAGCTTGGTTGAGAGCTCTGGAAACACCATATATTTT

J gene: TRBJ1-3
clone size: many
D gene: .
CDR3 length: 15
V gene: TRBV7-2
CDR3 protein: CASSLPPNSGNTIYF
CDR3 DNA: TGTGCCAGCAGCTTACCACCAAACTCTGGAAACACCATATATTTT

J gene: TRBJ2-7
clone size: many
D gene: TRBD1
CDR3 length: 15
V gene: TRBV14
CDR3 protein: CASSQALGGLYEQYF
CDR3 DNA: TGTGCCAGCAGCCAAGCCCTAGGGGGCCTCTACGAGCAGTACTTC

J gene: TRBJ2-7
clone size: .
D gene: TRBD1
CDR3 length: 15
V gene: TRBV6-1
CDR3 protein: CASSPGTEGINEQYF
CDR3 DNA: TGTGCCAGCAGTCCCGGGACAGAAGGGATTAACGAGCAGTACTTC

J gene: TRBJ2-5
clone size: .
D gene: .
CDR3 length: 12
V gene: TRBV29-1
CDR3 protein: CSVGTQQETQYF
CDR3 DNA: TGCAGCGTGGGGACGCAACAAGAGACCCAGTACTTC

J gene: TRBJ2-7
clone size: many
D gene: TRBD2
CDR3 length: 16
V gene: TRBV12-3/TRBV12-4
CDR3 protein: CASSPQPGLVSYEQYF
CDR3 DNA: TGTGCCAGCAGCCCCCAACCGGGACTAGTCTCCTACGAGCAGTACTTC

J gene: TRBJ2-7
clone size: .
D gene: TRBD2
CDR3 length: 16
V gene: TRBV6-1
CDR3 protein: CAGRPPTSGSSYEQYF
CDR3 DNA: TGTGCCGGCAGACCCCCTACTAGCGGGAGCTCCTACGAGCAGTACTTC

J gene: TRBJ2-7
clone size: .
D gene: .
CDR3 length: 14
V gene: TRBV10-3
CDR3 protein: CAISPDSLSYEQYF
CDR3 DNA: TGTGCCATCAGTCCGGACAGCCTCTCCTACGAGCAGTACTTC

J gene: TRBJ2-5
clone size: many
D gene: .
CDR3 length: 12
V gene: TRBV12-3/TRBV12-4
CDR3 protein: CASRPPGETQYF
CDR3 DNA: TGTGCCAGCAGGCCCCCAGGGGAGACCCAGTACTTC

J gene: TRBJ1-2
clone size: .
D gene: .
CDR3 length: 11
V gene: TRBV6-1
CDR3 protein: CASVRYYGYTF
CDR3 DNA: TGTGCCAGCGTGCGCTACTATGGCTACACCTTC

J gene: TRBJ1-2
clone size: .
D gene: TRBD1
CDR3 length: 15
V gene: TRBV12-3/TRBV12-4
CDR3 protein: CASRTRTGSNYGYTF
CDR3 DNA: TGTGCCAGCAGGACTCGGACAGGTTCTAACTATGGCTACACCTTC

J gene: TRBJ2-3
clone size: many
D gene: .
CDR3 length: 13
V gene: TRBV2
CDR3 protein: CASSELTMGTQYF
CDR3 DNA: TGTGCCAGCAGTGAACTGACTATGGGTACGCAGTATTTT

J gene: TRBJ2-2
clone size: many
D gene: .
CDR3 length: 15
V gene: TRBV6-4
CDR3 protein: CASSDSERDTGELFF
CDR3 DNA: TGTGCCAGCAGTGACTCGGAGCGCGACACCGGGGAGCTGTTTTTT

J gene: TRBJ1-5
clone size: many
D gene: .
CDR3 length: 13
V gene: TRBV14
CDR3 protein: CASSQGAGQPQHF
CDR3 DNA: TGTGCCAGCAGCCAAGGAGCAGGTCAGCCCCAGCATTTT

J gene: TRBJ2-2
clone size: many
D gene: .
CDR3 length: 15
V gene: TRBV5-1
CDR3 protein: CASSVDYKTAGELFF
CDR3 DNA: TGCGCCAGCAGCGTGGACTATAAGACCGCCGGGGAGCTGTTTTTT

J gene: TRBJ2-5
clone size: many
D gene: TRBD2
CDR3 length: 17
V gene: TRBV5-1
CDR3 protein: CASSLRVAGLPQETQYF
CDR3 DNA: TGCGCCAGCAGCTTGCGGGTAGCGGGACTACCCCAAGAGACCCAGTACTTC

J gene: TRBJ1-3
clone size: few
D gene: .
CDR3 length: 15
V gene: TRBV11-2
CDR3 protein: CASSRTGGPGNTIYF
CDR3 DNA: TGTGCCAGCAGCCGGACGGGGGGCCCTGGAAACACCATATATTTT

J gene: TRBJ1-5
clone size: .
D gene: .
CDR3 length: 13
V gene: TRBV5-1
CDR3 protein: CASRGLPNQPQHF
CDR3 DNA: TGCGCCAGCAGGGGGCTCCCCAATCAGCCCCAGCATTTT

J gene: TRBJ2-5
clone size: .
D gene: .
CDR3 length: 12
V gene: TRBV20-1
CDR3 protein: CSAPQRAGTQYF
CDR3 DNA: TGCAGTGCCCCCCAGCGGGCGGGTACCCAGTACTTC

J gene: TRBJ1-5
clone size: many
D gene: .
CDR3 length: 14
V gene: TRBV2
CDR3 protein: CASSQGLGNQPQHF
CDR3 DNA: TGTGCCAGCAGTCAGGGTTTGGGCAATCAGCCCCAGCATTTT

J gene: TRBJ1-1
clone size: many
D gene: .
CDR3 length: 11
V gene: TRBV13
CDR3 protein: CASILGSEAFF
CDR3 DNA: TGTGCCAGCATCTTGGGGAGTGAAGCTTTCTTT

J gene: TRBJ2-3
clone size: few
D gene: TRBD2
CDR3 length: 17
V gene: TRBV9
CDR3 protein: CASSAGGLAGSSGTQYF
CDR3 DNA: TGTGCCAGCAGCGCCGGTGGACTAGCGGGGTCGAGCGGTACGCAGTATTTT

J gene: TRBJ2-7
clone size: many
D gene: TRBD2
CDR3 length: 17
V gene: TRBV5-1
CDR3 protein: CASSKGLAGGTSYEQYF
CDR3 DNA: TGCGCCAGCAGCAAGGGACTAGCGGGAGGGACCTCCTACGAGCAGTACTTC

J gene: TRBJ2-2
clone size: .
D gene: TRBD2
CDR3 length: 17
V gene: TRBV6-2/TRBV6-3
CDR3 protein: CASSYRLAGANTGELFF
CDR3 DNA: TGTGCCAGCAGTTACCGGCTAGCGGGGGCCAACACCGGGGAGCTGTTTTTT

J gene: TRBJ1-5
clone size: many
D gene: .
CDR3 length: 14
V gene: TRBV19
CDR3 protein: CASSWGYSNQPQHF
CDR3 DNA: TGTGCCAGTAGCTGGGGGTATAGCAATCAGCCCCAGCATTTT

J gene: TRBJ2-5
clone size: many
D gene: .
CDR3 length: 14
V gene: TRBV12-3/TRBV12-4
CDR3 protein: CASSPAGAQVTQYF
CDR3 DNA: TGTGCCAGCAGTCCCGCGGGGGCGCAGGTGACCCAGTACTTC

J gene: TRBJ1-1
clone size: many
D gene: .
CDR3 length: 13
V gene: TRBV19
CDR3 protein: CASSIFKNTEAFF
CDR3 DNA: TGTGCCAGTAGTATCTTCAAGAACACTGAAGCTTTCTTT

J gene: TRBJ2-7
clone size: .
D gene: .
CDR3 length: 12
V gene: TRBV28
CDR3 protein: CASSSPGREQYF
CDR3 DNA: TGTGCCAGCAGTTCCCCCGGGCGGGAGCAGTACTTC

J gene: TRBJ1-1
clone size: many
D gene: .
CDR3 length: 13
V gene: TRBV5-1
CDR3 protein: CASSLEARTEAFF
CDR3 DNA: TGCGCCAGCAGCTTGGAGGCGCGCACTGAAGCTTTCTTT

J gene: TRBJ2-4
clone size: many
D gene: TRBD2
CDR3 length: 15
V gene: TRBV5-1
CDR3 protein: CASSLEASGRDIKYF
CDR3 DNA: TGCGCCAGCAGCTTGGAGGCTAGCGGGAGAGACATTAAGTACTTC

J gene: TRBJ2-7
clone size: .
D gene: .
CDR3 length: 14
V gene: TRBV6-2/TRBV6-3
CDR3 protein: CASSYSPGPYEQYF
CDR3 DNA: TGTGCCAGCAGTTACTCACCGGGACCCTACGAGCAGTACTTC

J gene: TRBJ2-7
clone size: many
D gene: .
CDR3 length: 14
V gene: TRBV18
CDR3 protein: CASSVGGGVYEQYF
CDR3 DNA: TGTGCCAGCTCTGTGGGGGGGGGCGTCTACGAGCAGTACTTC

J gene: TRBJ1-1
clone size: many
D gene: .
CDR3 length: 15
V gene: TRBV9
CDR3 protein: CASSVEAGKDTEAFF
CDR3 DNA: TGTGCCAGCAGCGTAGAGGCAGGGAAGGACACTGAAGCTTTCTTT

J gene: TRBJ1-1
clone size: .
D gene: TRBD1
CDR3 length: 13
V gene: TRBV9
CDR3 protein: CASSAGGRGLAFF
CDR3 DNA: TGTGCCAGCAGCGCCGGCGGGAGGGGGCTTGCTTTCTTT